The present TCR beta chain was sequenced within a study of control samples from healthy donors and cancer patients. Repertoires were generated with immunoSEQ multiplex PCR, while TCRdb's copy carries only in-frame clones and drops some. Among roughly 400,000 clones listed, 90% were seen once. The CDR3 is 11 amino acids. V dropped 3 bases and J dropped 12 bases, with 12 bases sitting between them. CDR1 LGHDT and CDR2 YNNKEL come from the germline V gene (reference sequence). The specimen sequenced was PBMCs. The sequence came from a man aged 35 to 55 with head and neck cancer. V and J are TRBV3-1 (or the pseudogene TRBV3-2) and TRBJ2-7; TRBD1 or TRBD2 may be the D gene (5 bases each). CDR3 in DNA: TGTGCCAGCAGCCAGGGGGTCGTCTCGTACTTC. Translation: CASSQGVVSYF.